These 16 T cell receptor beta chains were all obtained from the same sample, sequenced in a study of radiation and T cells in renal cell carcinoma. Time point described: blood 2 weeks post-SBRT. Regarding treatment: 15 Gy SBRT to primary tumor, nephrectomy 4 weeks later. Sequencing was performed with immunoSEQ multiplex PCR; in TCRdb, only in-frame clones are kept and a portion is missing. The repertoire holds 120,000 or so clones, with more than 75% as singletons. This material consisted of blood, taken from a patient whose treatment included radiotherapy and nephrectomy. Receptors were obtained from a woman in her 70s with renal cell carcinoma.

V usage is TRBV11-2 and J usage is TRBJ1-3; 8 bases align to TRBD1. V trimming: 4 bases; J trimming: 2 bases; junction bases outside the gene matches: 7. The CDR3 has 16 amino acids. Germline assignment: CDR1 SGHAT and CDR2 FQNNGV. CDR3 nucleotides: TGTGCCAGCAGCTCCCGGACAGGGCCCCCTGGAAACACCATATATTTT. It yields the protein CASSSRTGPPGNTIYF.

The chain joins TRBV27 to TRBJ1-5; 8 nucleotides line up with TRBD1. J gave up 1 base and V 8 bases, and 7 bases lay outside the gene matches. The CDR3 loop spans 15 amino acids. Germline lookup yields CDR1 MNHEY and CDR2 SMNVEV (reference sequence). CDR3 nucleotide sequence: TGTGCCAGCGGGCGGACAGGGCACAGCAATCAGCCCCAGCATTTT. This gives the protein CASGRTGHSNQPQHF.

The chain couples TRBV5-1 to TRBJ2-2; D is perhaps TRBD1 (5 bases). Germline V gene lookup returns CDR1 SGHRS and CDR2 YFSETQ. Trimming shortened V by 2 bases and J by 4 bases, and 9 bases separated the two germline ends. CDR3 length equals 14 residues. The CDR3, as DNA: TGCGCCAGCAGCTTACGACAGTCCACCGGGGAGCTGTTTTTT. Translated: CASSLRQSTGELFF.

This chain joins TRBV6-1 and TRBJ1-6; 8 bases fit TRBD1. Looked up from germline, CDR1 is MNHNS and CDR2 is SASEGT. This CDR3 region has 14 residues. After removal of 4 bases from V and 8 bases from J, the junction contained 4 bases not matched to a gene. The DNA for the CDR3 is TGTGCCAGCAGTGTAACAGGGGGAGATTCACCCCTCCACTTT. Its protein product is CASSVTGGDSPLHF.

V is TRBV7-2 and J is TRBJ2-4; D is perhaps TRBD1 (5 bases). Trimming removed 5 bases from V and 0 bases from J, with 14 bases in between. Germline CDR1 is SGHTA and CDR2 is FQGNSA. The CDR3 consists of 16 residues. The CDR3 here is CASSLKTELAKNIQYF. As DNA, the CDR3 is TGTGCCAGCAGCCTTAAGACAGAGCTAGCCAAAAACATTCAGTACTTC. Looking up the rest from reference TRBV7-2 and TRBJ2-4 gives the full variable domain: GAGVSQSPSNKVTEKGKDVELRCDPISGHTALYWYRQSLGQGLEFLIYFQGNSAPDKSGLPSDRFSAERTGGSVSTLTIQRTQQEDSAVYLCASSLKTELAKNIQYFGAGTRLSVL.

The chain couples TRBV7-2 to TRBJ2-2, with no clear D. CDR3 length: 15 residues. The ends were cut back, 1 base at V and 9 bases at J, with 15 bases in the middle. Germline CDR1 reads SGHTA; CDR2 reads FQGNSA. The CDR3 loop is CASSLGAKGLWELFF. The CDR3 nucleotides are TGTGCCAGCAGCTTAGGGGCGAAGGGTCTTTGGGAGCTGTTTTTT.

This sequence joins TRBV28 and TRBJ2-1; tentatively, D is TRBD2 (6 bases). From germline, CDR1 is MDHEN and CDR2 SYDVKM. CDR3 length equals 15 residues. Trimming took off 4 bases at V and 4 bases at J, with 14 bases between the two ends. The CDR3 loop reads CASSSLVGGYNEQFF. The CDR3 coding sequence is TGTGCCAGCAGTTCCCTAGTCGGGGGATACAATGAGCAGTTCTTC.

There are a few counts of this clone. V is TRBV4-1 and J is TRBJ1-4, with D unclear. CDR1 is MGHRA and CDR2 is YSYEKL in the germline V gene. This CDR3 contains 16 residues. Trimming left V 0 bases short and J 1 base short, with 9 bases between. The CDR3 spells CASSQESGKTNEKLFF. The CDR3 DNA reads TGCGCCAGCAGCCAAGAGTCCGGCAAAACTAATGAAAAACTGTTTTTT.

This rearrangement joins TRBV4-3 to TRBJ1-2; 8 bases are shared with TRBD1. The CDR3 is made up of 16 amino acids. The junction had 7 bases not matched to a gene; V was cut back by 0 bases and J by 4 bases. Germline V gene lookup returns CDR1 LGHNA and CDR2 YSLEER. CDR3 DNA: TGCGCCAGCAGCCAAGATGAGGCAGGGGGCCTCTATGGCTACACCTTC. Encoded protein: CASSQDEAGGLYGYTF.

The chain carries TRBV5-1 and TRBJ1-1; D gene ambiguous. In germline, CDR1 is SGHRS, CDR2 YFSETQ. Trimming removed 1 base at V and 2 bases at J, with 6 bases between. CDR3 length: 13 amino acids. The CDR3 sequence is CASSLRVNTEAFF. The CDR3 DNA reads TGCGCCAGCAGCTTGCGGGTTAACACTGAAGCTTTCTTT.

The CDR3 DNA reads as TGTGCCAGCAGCCAACGGTCCCACTACTCCTACAATGAGCAGTTCTTC. This codes for CASSQRSHYSYNEQFF. The gene calls are TRBV14 and TRBJ2-1; D gene uncertain. The CDR3 extends over 16 amino acids. Germline V gene lookup returns CDR1 SGHDN and CDR2 FVKESK. The V and J ends lost 2 bases and 0 bases respectively, with 11 bases between them.

The chain has TRBV21-1 and TRBJ1-3. TRBV21-1 is a pseudogene segment. The CDR3 extends over 14 amino acids. The CDR3 sequence: CASSKVRGGNTIYF. CDR3 DNA: TGTGCCAGCAGCAAAGTCAGAGGAGGAAACACCATATATTTT.

V and J are TRBV16 and TRBJ1-6, with TRBD1 matching over 10 bases. Trimming cost V 0 bases and J 7 bases; bases outside gene matches: 3. There are 16 residues in the CDR3. The V gene's germline CDR1 is KGHSY and CDR2 FQNENV. CDR3 region: CASSQSVGQGNSPLHF. In DNA, the CDR3 is TGTGCCAGCAGCCAATCCGTGGGACAGGGGAATTCACCCCTCCACTTT.

The chain uses TRBV6-1 and TRBJ2-7, with TRBD2 matching 7 bases. Germline CDR1 and CDR2: MNHNS and SASEGT. This CDR3 is 14 amino acids long. V lost 7 bases and J lost 7; bases outside the gene matches: 13. The CDR3 DNA follows: TGTGCCAGCATCTATGCTGGGGAGGGGTGGGAGCAGTACTTC. Translation: CASIYAGEGWEQYF.

As to this clone: Distinct nucleotide sequences in the sample also encode this CDR3. The chain links TRBV7-6 to TRBJ2-2; no clear D. Germline V CDR1 and CDR2: SGHVS, FNYEAQ. Trimming shortened V by 2 bases and J by 5 bases, and 6 bases separated the two germline ends. The CDR3 loop spans 13 amino acids. The CDR3 sequence: CASSLRATGELFF. The CDR3 nucleotides read TGTGCCAGCAGCTTAAGGGCGACCGGGGAGCTGTTTTTT.

The CDR3 DNA reads TGTGCCTGGGGAGGGGGCAGGAGCACAGATACGCAGTATTTT. Its translation: CAWGGGRSTDTQYF. This chain uses TRBV30 with TRBJ2-3; tentatively, D is TRBD1 (7 bases). The CDR3 covers 14 residues. Germline values: CDR1 GTSNPN, CDR2 SVGIG (reference sequence). The V and J ends lost 5 bases and 0 bases respectively, with 12 bases between them. Supplemented by reference TRBV30 and TRBJ2-3, the full variable domain reads SQTIHQWPATLVQPVGSPLSLECTVEGTSNPNLYWYRQAAGRGLQLLFYSVGIGQISSEVPQNLSASRPQDRQFILSSKKLLLSDSGFYLCAWGGGRSTDTQYFGPGTRLTVL.